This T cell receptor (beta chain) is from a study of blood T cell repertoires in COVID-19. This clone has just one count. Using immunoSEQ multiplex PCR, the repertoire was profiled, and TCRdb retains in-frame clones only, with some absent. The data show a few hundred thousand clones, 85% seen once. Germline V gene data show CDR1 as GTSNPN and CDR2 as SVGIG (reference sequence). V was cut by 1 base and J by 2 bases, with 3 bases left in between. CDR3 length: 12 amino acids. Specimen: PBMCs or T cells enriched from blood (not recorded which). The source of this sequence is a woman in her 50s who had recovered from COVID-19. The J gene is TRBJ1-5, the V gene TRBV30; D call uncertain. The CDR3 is CAWSGGNQPQHF. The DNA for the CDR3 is TGTGCCTGGAGTGGAGGCAATCAGCCCCAGCATTTT.